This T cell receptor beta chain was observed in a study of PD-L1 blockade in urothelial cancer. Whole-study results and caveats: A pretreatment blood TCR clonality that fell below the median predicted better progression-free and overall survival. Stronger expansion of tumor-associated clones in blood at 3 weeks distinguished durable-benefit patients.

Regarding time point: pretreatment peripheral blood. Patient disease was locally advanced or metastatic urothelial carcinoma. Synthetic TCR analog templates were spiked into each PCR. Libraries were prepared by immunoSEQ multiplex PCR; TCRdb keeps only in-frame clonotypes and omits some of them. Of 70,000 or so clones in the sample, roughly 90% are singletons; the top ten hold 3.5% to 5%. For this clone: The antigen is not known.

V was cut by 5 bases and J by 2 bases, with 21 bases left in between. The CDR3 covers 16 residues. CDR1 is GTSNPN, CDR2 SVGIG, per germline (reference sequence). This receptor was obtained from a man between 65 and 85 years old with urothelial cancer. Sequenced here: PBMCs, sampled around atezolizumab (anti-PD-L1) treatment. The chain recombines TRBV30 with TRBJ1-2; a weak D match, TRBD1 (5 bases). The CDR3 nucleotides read TGTGCCTGGGGGGGTTACCGGGACTCTAAAAACTATGGCTACACCTTC. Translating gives CAWGGYRDSKNYGYTF.